Shown below are 5 T cell receptor beta chains from a single sample sequenced in a study of shared clonotypes between healthy human individuals. Assay: immunoSEQ multiplex PCR; the TCRdb copy retains only in-frame clones and omits some. This table has around 990,000 clones, 77% appearing once. Sequenced sample: memory CD4+ T cells from PBMCs. Subset given: CD45RA-negative fraction. The receptors here all came from a man in his late teens or twenties in good health. Some clones in this sample may be carry-over from other donors' samples.

DNA for the CDR3: TGTGCCAGCAGCGCACAGGGGGAAGGCGGCTACACCTTC. Translating gives CASSAQGEGGYTF. The chain links TRBV7-9 to TRBJ1-2; 8 nucleotides match TRBD1. The CDR3 extends over 13 amino acids. The germline gives CDR1 SEHNR, CDR2 FQNEAQ (reference sequence). Losses at the gene ends were 5 bases for V and 8 bases for J; bases not matched to a gene: 7.

The chain employs TRBV5-6 and TRBJ2-3; D is undetermined. The germline V and J ends were trimmed by 4 bases and 10 bases, with 19 bases remaining between them. Germline V gene lookup returns CDR1 SGHDT and CDR2 YYEEEE. This CDR3 contains 14 residues. CDR3 sequence reads: CASSPRAVPQAQYF. CDR3 coding DNA: TGTGCCAGCAGCCCCCGAGCCGTCCCTCAGGCGCAGTATTTT.

This clone was observed once. The V gene is TRBV28, the J gene TRBJ2-2; D ambiguous. Trimming took off 6 bases at V and 6 bases at J, with 17 bases between the two ends. In germline, CDR1 is MDHEN, CDR2 SYDVKM. This CDR3 is 15 amino acids long. CDR3 in amino acids: CASRPSPLRAGELFF. DNA of the CDR3: TGTGCCAGCAGACCCTCCCCGTTACGGGCCGGGGAGCTGTTTTTT. The full variable domain, its missing parts supplied by reference TRBV28 and TRBJ2-2, is DVKVTQSSRYLVKRTGEKVFLECVQDMDHENMFWYRQDPGLGLRLIYFSYDVKMKEKGDIPEGYSVSREKKERFSLILESASTNQTSMYLCASRPSPLRAGELFFGEGSRLTVL.

The chain employs TRBV7-8 and TRBJ2-7; either TRBD1 or TRBD2 may fit D (5 bases each). Trimming took 0 bases from V and 4 from J, leaving 10 bases between them. The length of the CDR3 is 14 residues. CDR1 and CDR2 from the germline V gene are SGHVS and FQNEAQ. The CDR3 sequence: CASSLAEGLYEQYF. The CDR3 DNA sequence: TGTGCCAGCAGCTTAGCCGAGGGGCTTTACGAGCAGTACTTC.

This chain joins TRBV7-8 and TRBJ1-1, with a tentative D call TRBD1 (5 bases). CDR3 length: 14 residues. V was clipped by 2 bases and J by 4 bases, with 11 bases between them. Germline V CDR1 and CDR2: SGHVS, FQNEAQ. Here the CDR3 DNA reads TGTGCCAGCAGCTTACAAAACAGGTTCACTGAAGCTTTCTTT. It yields the protein CASSLQNRFTEAFF.